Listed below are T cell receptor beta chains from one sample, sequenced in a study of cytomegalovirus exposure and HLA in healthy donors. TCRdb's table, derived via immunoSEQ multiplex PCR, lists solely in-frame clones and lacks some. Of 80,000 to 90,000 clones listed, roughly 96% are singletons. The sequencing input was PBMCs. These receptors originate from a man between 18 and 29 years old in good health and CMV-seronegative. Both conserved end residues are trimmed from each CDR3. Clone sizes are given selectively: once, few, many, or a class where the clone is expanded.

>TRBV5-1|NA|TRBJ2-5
ASTRTSGRLQETQY
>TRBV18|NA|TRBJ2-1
ASSPQSGQYNEQF
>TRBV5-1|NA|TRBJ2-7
ASSLGTGLYEQY
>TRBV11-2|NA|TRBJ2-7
ASSLVLAVASYEQY
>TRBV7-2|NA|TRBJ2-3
ASSTLAVAQY
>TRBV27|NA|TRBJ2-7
ASSLSSGSYEQY
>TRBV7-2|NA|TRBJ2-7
ASSAWTSGSPSSNEQY
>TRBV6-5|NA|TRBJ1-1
ASSRGGTEAF
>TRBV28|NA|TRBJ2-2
ASSVNTGELF
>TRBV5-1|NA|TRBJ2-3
ASSLWGDSSTDTQY
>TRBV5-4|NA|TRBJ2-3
ASSNSGWLGFLNTQY
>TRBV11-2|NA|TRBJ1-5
ASSLGGRGRIGNQPQH
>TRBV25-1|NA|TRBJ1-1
ASSRQGHTEAF
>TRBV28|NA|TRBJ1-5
ASSPRGWSQPQH
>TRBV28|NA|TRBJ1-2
ASRHRSVGQGRFRYGYT
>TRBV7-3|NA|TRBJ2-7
ASPLVLAGLYEQY
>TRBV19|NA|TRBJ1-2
ASSRVDGYT
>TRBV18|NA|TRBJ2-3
ASSTTGGKDTQY
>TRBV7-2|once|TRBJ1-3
ASSFPVQGGNTIY
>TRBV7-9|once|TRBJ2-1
ASSRLGGPYNEQF
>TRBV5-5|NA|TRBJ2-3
ASSLVIRQGVDTQY
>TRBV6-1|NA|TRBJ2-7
ASTIRTAEQY
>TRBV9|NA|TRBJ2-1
ASSVEWYGDSNNEQF
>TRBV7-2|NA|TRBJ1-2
ASSRTWAGGLYGYT
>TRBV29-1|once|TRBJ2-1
SVDPGTSAYNEQF
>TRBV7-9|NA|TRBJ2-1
ASSLVATSVEQF
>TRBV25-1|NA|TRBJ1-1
ASSERTGGKAF
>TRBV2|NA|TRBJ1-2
ASTQGASYGYT
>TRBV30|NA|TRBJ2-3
AWSSAQGTSTDTQY
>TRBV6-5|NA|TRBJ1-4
ASSPSGVFNEKLF
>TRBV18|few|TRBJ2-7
ASSAGLAGGPAYEQY
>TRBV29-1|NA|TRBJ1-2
SVGADGYGYT
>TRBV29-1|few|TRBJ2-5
SVAGVGETQY
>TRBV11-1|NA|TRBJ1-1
ASSLDSEAF
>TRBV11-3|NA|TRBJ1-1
ASSRDRGMNTEAF
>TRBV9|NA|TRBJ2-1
ASSMNLAGATYNEQF
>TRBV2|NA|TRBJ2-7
ASSDPQIYEQY
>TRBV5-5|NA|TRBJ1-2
ASSFQGKDGYT